A single sample gave rise to the 16 T cell receptor beta chains below, sequenced in a study of T cells after yellow fever vaccination. One entry per CDR3 protein, called by TCRdb with MiXCR from the 5' RACE reads. Here the sample spans just under 600,000 distinct CDR3 sequences, roughly 12% being singletons. The sequencing here drew on PBMCs, taken on the day of the yellow fever booster vaccination. The source of these receptors is a man aged 25-45 years who received the YFV17D yellow fever vaccine.

This clonotype showed up just a few times. The chain uses TRBV5-1 and TRBJ2-1, with TRBD2 identical over 7 bases. CDR1 is SGHRS, CDR2 YFSETQ, per germline. The CDR3 has 14 amino acids. V lost 6 bases to trimming and J lost 9 bases; unmatched junction nucleotides: 12. CDR3 region: CASMWGGSQSEQFF. The CDR3 DNA sequence: TGCGCCAGCATGTGGGGCGGGAGCCAGAGTGAGCAGTTCTTC.

This clonotype was picked up a small number of times. Here the CDR3 reads CASSGGAVAKNIQYF. CDR3 in DNA: TGTGCCAGCAGCGGGGGGGCGGTAGCCAAAAACATTCAGTACTTC. This chain connects TRBV7-2 to TRBJ2-4; tentative D call: TRBD2 (7 bases). CDR1 and CDR2 from the germline V gene are SGHTA and FQGNSA. The CDR3 consists of 15 residues. V was clipped by 5 bases and J by 0 bases, with 11 bases between them.

This clonotype showed up many times. The rearrangement uses TRBV20-1 and TRBJ2-7; 8 nucleotides match TRBD2. This CDR3 is built from 15 residues. The germline gives CDR1 DFQATT, CDR2 SNEGSKA (reference sequence). The V segment lost 1 base and the J segment 5 bases; nucleotides outside the gene matches: 10. The CDR3 reads CSARAPGTSPHEQYF. The CDR3 DNA sequence: TGCAGTGCTAGAGCCCCAGGGACTAGTCCCCACGAGCAGTACTTC.

This clonotype has a handful of counts. The DNA of the CDR3 is TGTGCCAGCAGCAGGACGAGGCAACTGTTCTACGAGCAGTACTTC. This gives the protein CASSRTRQLFYEQYF. The V call is TRBV7-2, the J call TRBJ2-7; D unclear. Trimming removed 5 bases from V and 3 bases from J, with 17 bases in between. Per the germline V gene, CDR1 is SGHTA and CDR2 is FQGNSA. This CDR3 region has 15 residues.

The chain carries TRBV20-1 and TRBJ2-3; D unresolved. Trimming removed 5 bases from V and 4 bases from J, with 10 bases in between. The CDR3 extends over 12 amino acids. Per the germline V gene, CDR1 is DFQATT and CDR2 is SNEGSKA (reference sequence). The CDR3 here is CSASRSADTQYF. The CDR3 DNA is TGCAGTGCTTCCAGGTCTGCAGATACGCAGTATTTT.

The chain joins TRBV13 to TRBJ2-1, with D maybe TRBD2 (5 bases). In germline, CDR1 is PRHDT, CDR2 FYEKMQ (reference sequence). V was trimmed by 6 bases and J by 0 bases, leaving 15 bases between them. There are 16 residues in the CDR3. CDR3 sequence: CASSQRTGSSYNEQFF. The CDR3 DNA reads TGTGCCAGCAGTCAACGGACTGGATCCTCCTACAATGAGCAGTTCTTC.

This clonotype has ten or more counts. This chain uses TRBV4-2 with TRBJ2-3, with D uncertain. V was pared by 0 bases and J by 5 bases, with 6 bases between. Germline V gives CDR1 LGHNA, CDR2 YNFKEQ. The CDR3 is made up of 13 amino acids. CDR3 coding DNA: TGTGCCAGCAGCCAAGAAGAGTTAGATACGCAGTATTTT. This gives the protein CASSQEELDTQYF.

This clonotype was observed a handful of times. The chain is built from TRBV24-1 and TRBJ2-5; 7 bases are shared with TRBD1. This CDR3 comprises 14 residues. CDR1 KGHDR and CDR2 SFDVKD come from the germline V gene. V was pared by 4 bases and J by 3 bases, with 4 bases of the junction left unmatched. CDR3 residues: CATSDDREKETQYF. As DNA, the CDR3 is TGTGCCACCAGTGACGACAGGGAAAAAGAGACCCAGTACTTC.

This clonotype turned up a few times. The chain joins TRBV10-2 to TRBJ2-3; D call uncertain. V lost 5 bases and J 4 bases, leaving 13 bases between the germline ends. The germline V gene has CDR1 WSHSY and CDR2 SAAADI. The CDR3 length is 14 residues. The CDR3 coding sequence is TGCGCCAGCAGTCTAGAGGAAGTTTCAGATACGCAGTATTTT. This codes for CASSLEEVSDTQYF.

This clonotype appeared a few times. The chain carries TRBV6-2 or TRBV6-3 and TRBJ1-1, with D possibly being TRBD1 (6 bases). The V and J ends lost 6 bases and 7 bases respectively, with 12 bases between them. The CDR3 has 12 residues. CDR1 is MNHEY and CDR2 is SVGEGT in the germline V gene. CDR3 coding DNA: TGTGCCAGCAGACCTGACAGGCTTGAAGCTTTCTTT. Translation gives CASRPDRLEAFF.

This clonotype has a count of ten or more. The V and J genes are TRBV11-2 and TRBJ2-3; TRBD1 might be the D (6 bases). Trimming left V 10 bases short and J 0 bases short, with 11 bases between. The CDR3 is 13 residues long. CDR1 SGHAT and CDR2 FQNNGV come from the germline V gene. The CDR3: CATSTGSTDTQYF. CDR3 nucleotides: TGTGCCACCTCGACAGGAAGCACAGATACGCAGTATTTT.

Only a few counts were recorded for this clonotype. The V call is TRBV7-4, the J call TRBJ1-1; D remains ambiguous. The V end lost 1 base, the J end lost 1 base, and 10 bases lay between the germline ends. Germline V CDR1 and CDR2: SGHVT, SQSDAQ. The CDR3 runs 15 residues. CDR3: CASSLEGRGNTEAFF. Here the CDR3 DNA reads TGTGCCAGCAGCTTAGAGGGCAGAGGGAACACTGAAGCTTTCTTT.

This clonotype was observed a few times. J is TRBJ1-6 and V is TRBV10-3; D is uncertain. Deletions cut 3 bases from V and 10 bases from J, with 16 bases between. CDR1 is ENHRY and CDR2 is SYGVKD in the germline V gene. The CDR3 spans 15 residues. The DNA for the CDR3 is TGTGCCATCAGTGACGCGAACCCTGTGACCTCACCCCTCCACTTT. Translated, it gives CAISDANPVTSPLHF.

The chain uses TRBV6-2 or TRBV6-3 and TRBJ2-6, with D unresolved. The germline V gene has CDR1 MNHEY and CDR2 SVGEGT. The CDR3 is 21 residues long. V lost 2 bases and J lost 0, with 23 bases in between. The CDR3: CASSYVMGSKKVSSGANVLTF. CDR3 coding DNA: TGTGCCAGCAGTTACGTAATGGGATCAAAAAAAGTCAGCTCTGGGGCCAACGTCCTGACTTTC.

This clonotype was observed a few times. The genes are TRBV5-1 and TRBJ2-7, with 8 bases identical to TRBD2. Germline CDR1 SGHRS, CDR2 YFSETQ. The CDR3 is 15 residues long. Trimming removed 3 bases from V and 3 bases from J; junction bases left unmatched: 8. The CDR3 loop is CASSYLAGNSYEQYF. DNA of the CDR3: TGCGCCAGCAGCTATCTAGCGGGTAATAGCTACGAGCAGTACTTC.

J is TRBJ1-4 and V is TRBV5-1; weak D call: TRBD1 (6 bases). Looked up from germline, CDR1 is SGHRS and CDR2 is YFSETQ. The ends were cut back, 1 base at V and 6 bases at J, with 13 bases in the middle. The CDR3 has 15 amino acids. As DNA, the CDR3 is TGCGCCAGCAGCTTGCGTTCGGGGGCATATGAAAAACTGTTTTTT. It is translated as CASSLRSGAYEKLFF.